This T cell receptor delta chain was found in a study of gamma-delta T cells after stem cell transplantation. By frequency in the sample, this clone is medium-sized. TCRdb ran CATT on the RT-PCR reads. The sample consists of about 7,800 delta-chain clones, roughly 14% of them appearing once. This CDR3 contains 13 residues. The germline CDR1 and CDR2 sequences are TSWWSYY and QGS. V lost 4 bases and J lost 7, with 13 bases in between. This receptor was taken from a human donor. It is not recorded whose cells these are; they may come from a transplant donor. This chain uses TRDV1 with TRDJ1; tentatively, D is TRDD2 (5 bases). The sequencing sample was made of gamma-delta T cells. The CDR3 spells CALGAAFSGKLIF. The CDR3 region has the DNA TGTGCTCTTGGGGCCGCCTTCAGCGGTAAACTCATCTTT.